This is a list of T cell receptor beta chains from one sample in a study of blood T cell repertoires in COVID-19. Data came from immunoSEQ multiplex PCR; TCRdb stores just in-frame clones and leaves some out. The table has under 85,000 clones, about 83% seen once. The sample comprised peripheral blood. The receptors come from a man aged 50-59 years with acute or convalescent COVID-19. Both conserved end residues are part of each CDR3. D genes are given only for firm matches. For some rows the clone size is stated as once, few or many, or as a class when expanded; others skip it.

TGCGCCAGCAGCTTGCCAGGGGCGTCCTCCTACGAGCAGTACTTC | CASSLPGASSYEQYF | TRBJ2-7 | TRBV5-1 | - | -
TGTGCCAGCGAGGGGGACAGGAGAAGCCAAGAGACCCAGTACTTC | CASEGDRRSQETQYF | TRBJ2-5 | TRBV21-1 | - | -
TGTGCCAGCAGCTTAGGGCTGAAAATTAACACCGGGGAGCTGTTTTTT | CASSLGLKINTGELFF | TRBJ2-2 | TRBV11-2 | - | -
TGTGCCAGCAGTTACTCGGGCTTCTCTGGAAACACCATATATTTT | CASSYSGFSGNTIYF | TRBJ1-3 | TRBV6-5 | - | -
TGCAGTGCTTACCTATCCTACGAGCAGTACTTC | CSAYLSYEQYF | TRBJ2-7 | TRBV20-1 | - | -
TGTGCCAGCAGTTTATCGCCCTCGGGGGGAAAAAACTATGGCTACACCTTC | CASSLSPSGGKNYGYTF | TRBJ1-2 | TRBV27 | - | -
TGTGCCAGCAGCAACCGAGTCGCGCAGTTCTTC | CASSNRVAQFF | TRBJ2-1 | TRBV5-8 | - | -
TGTGCCAGCAGCCCCGCATCGGGAGGATCTATGAACACTGAAGCTTTCTTT | CASSPASGGSMNTEAFF | TRBJ1-1 | TRBV7-9 | - | -
TGTGCCAGCAGCTTAGTCGCTAGCTCCTACAATGAGCAGTTCTTC | CASSLVASSYNEQFF | TRBJ2-1 | TRBV7-9 | once | -
TGCGCCAGCAGTCAAACCCCCCCAATAAGGACAGGGGGTCGGGAGACCCAGTACTTC | CASSQTPPIRTGGRETQYF | TRBJ2-5 | TRBV23-1 | - | TRBD1
TGCGCCAGCAGCTACCTCTTCGGGACAGGGGTTTACAATGAGCAGTTCTTC | CASSYLFGTGVYNEQFF | TRBJ2-1 | TRBV5-1 | few | TRBD1
TGTGCCAGCAGTTTTAATCACAGGGAGCAGTTCTTC | CASSFNHREQFF | TRBJ2-1 | TRBV27 | - | -
TGTGCCAGCAGCTTGGGCATGACAGGGACGCAAGTGGCCCAGTACTTC | CASSLGMTGTQVAQYF | TRBJ2-5 | TRBV11-1 | - | TRBD1
TGTGCCAGCAGCAGGGCCGGGACTAGGAACAATGAGCAGTTCTTC | CASSRAGTRNNEQFF | TRBJ2-1 | TRBV5-4 | - | TRBD2
TGCGCCAGCATCGAGACAGCCTTTTCACCCCTCCACTTT | CASIETAFSPLHF | TRBJ1-6 | TRBV10-1 | - | -
TGCACCAGCAGCCAGCAAACTAGCGGGAGGGCCAATGAGCAGTTCTTC | CTSSQQTSGRANEQFF | TRBJ2-1 | TRBV1 | - | -
TGTGCCAGCAGCACCCTCAGGTCAGGGGGCGGCTACACCTTC | CASSTLRSGGGYTF | TRBJ1-2 | TRBV28 | - | TRBD1